These 6 T cell receptor beta chains were all obtained from the same sample, sequenced in a study of glioma-infiltrating T cells. Using RNA template, CDR3s of TCR alpha and beta were amplified with iRepertoire arm-PCR. TCRdb recomputed calls from the multiplex PCR reads with MiXCR, one row per CDR3 protein. The table shows about 140,000 distinct CDR3 sequences, with approximately 40% occurring only once. Source material: glioma tissue, nonneoplastic brain tissue, or PBMCs (not recorded which). These receptors originate from a human donor with low-grade glioma or glioblastoma, undergoing nonglioma brain surgery, or in good health (not recorded which).

This clonotype has just a few counts. Here the CDR3 reads CSAWDRYYEQYF. The CDR3 DNA sequence: TGCAGTGCTTGGGACAGGTACTACGAGCAGTACTTC. This sequence joins TRBV20-1 and TRBJ2-7; TRBD1 aligns across 8 bases. Germline lookup yields CDR1 DFQATT and CDR2 SNEGSKA (reference sequence). Trimming at V came to 5 bases and at J to 3 bases, leaving 3 bases not matched to a gene. The CDR3 runs 12 residues.

This sequence joins TRBV6-1 and TRBJ2-1; 13 bases map to TRBD2. Germline lookup yields CDR1 MNHNS and CDR2 SASEGT. The CDR3 consists of 15 residues. Losses at the gene ends were 6 bases for V and 8 bases for J; bases not matched to a gene: 7. The CDR3 bases are TGTGCCAGCAGGACGGGACTAGCGGGATCTTATGAGCAGTTCTTC. It yields the protein CASRTGLAGSYEQFF.

The genes are TRBV5-1 and TRBJ2-3; D unclear. This CDR3 is built from 14 residues. CDR1 is SGHRS, CDR2 YFSETQ, per germline. The germline V and J ends were trimmed by 4 bases and 2 bases, with 11 bases remaining between them. The DNA for the CDR3 is TGCGCCAGCAGCCCACGTTGGCCCACAGATACGCAGTATTTT. Residues: CASSPRWPTDTQYF.

There are many counts of this clonotype. This sequence joins TRBV6-1 and TRBJ1-5; D remains ambiguous. Germline-derived CDR1 and CDR2 are MNHNS and SASEGT. This CDR3 has 15 amino acids. Trimming stripped 5 bases from V and 6 bases from J, with 17 bases between. This CDR3 is CASSTDAMAAQPQHF. As DNA, the CDR3 is TGTGCCAGCAGTACGGACGCCATGGCGGCTCAGCCCCAGCATTTT.

Notes on this clonotype: An end of the junction differs from the germline gene, which may be a read error. The rearrangement links TRBV6-6 to TRBJ2-1; D is unresolved. Germline lookup yields CDR1 MNHNY and CDR2 SVGAGI (reference sequence). The CDR3 runs to 14 residues. As DNA, the CDR3 is TGTGCCAGCAGCTACTCCAGGCTATACAATGAGCAGTTCTTC. Its translation is CASSYSRLYNEQFF.

This clonotype has at least ten counts. The rearrangement joins TRBV4-3 to TRBJ2-1; D remains unclear. This CDR3 is built from 17 residues. V lost 0 bases, J lost 0 bases, and 12 bases lay in between. CDR1 LGHNA and CDR2 YSLEER come from the germline V gene. The CDR3 loop is CASSQDLEASSYNEQFF. DNA for the CDR3: TGCGCCAGCAGCCAAGATCTAGAAGCTAGCTCCTACAATGAGCAGTTCTTC.